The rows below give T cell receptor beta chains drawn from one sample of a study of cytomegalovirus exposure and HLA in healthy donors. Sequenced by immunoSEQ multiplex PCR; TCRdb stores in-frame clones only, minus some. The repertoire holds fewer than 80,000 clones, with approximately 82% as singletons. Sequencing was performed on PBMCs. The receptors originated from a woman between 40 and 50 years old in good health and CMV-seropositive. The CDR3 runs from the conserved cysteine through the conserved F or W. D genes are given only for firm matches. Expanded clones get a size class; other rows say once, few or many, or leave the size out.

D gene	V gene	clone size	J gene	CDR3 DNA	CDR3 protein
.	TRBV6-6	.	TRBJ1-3	TGTGCCAGCAGACAGGCTGGAAACACCATATATTTT	CASRQAGNTIYF
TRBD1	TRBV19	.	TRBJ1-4	TGTGCCAGTAGTCCTGGACAGGTTGAAAAACTGTTTTTT	CASSPGQVEKLFF
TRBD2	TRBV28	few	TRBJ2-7	TGTGCCACCGAGCCTAGCGGGGGGGCGGAGGAGCAGTACTTC	CATEPSGGAEEQYF
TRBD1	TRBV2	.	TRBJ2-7	TGTGCCAGCAGTACAGACAGGGGCGAGCAGTACTTC	CASSTDRGEQYF
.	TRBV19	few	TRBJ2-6	TGTGCCAGTAGATCTAGATCTGGGGCCAACGTCCTGACTTTC	CASRSRSGANVLTF
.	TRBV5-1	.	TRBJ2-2	TGCGCCAGCAACAGAGGGCAGTCGGGGGCCGGGGAGCTGTTTTTT	CASNRGQSGAGELFF
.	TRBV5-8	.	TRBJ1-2	TGTGCCAGCAGGTCTAACGTATTCTATGGCTACACCTTC	CASRSNVFYGYTF
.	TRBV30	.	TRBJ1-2	TGTGCCTGGAGTGTATTGGGCAGTTATAACTATGGCTACACCTTC	CAWSVLGSYNYGYTF
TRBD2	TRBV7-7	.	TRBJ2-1	TGTGCCAGCAGCCTTAGCGGGGGGGAGAATGAGCAGTTCTTC	CASSLSGGENEQFF
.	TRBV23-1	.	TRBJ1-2	TGCGCCAGCAGTCCCAAAGGGACTCCGTATGGCTACACCTTC	CASSPKGTPYGYTF
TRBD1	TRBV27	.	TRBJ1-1	TGTGCCAGCAGTCCCTATACAGGGGTTGGAACTGAAGCTTTCTTT	CASSPYTGVGTEAFF
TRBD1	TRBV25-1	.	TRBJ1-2	TGTGCCAGCAGTGAATATCACAGGGGTTACTTC	CASSEYHRGYF
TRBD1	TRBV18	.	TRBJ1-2	TGTGCCAGCTCACAACGACAGGGGAAGGACTATGGCTACACCTTC	CASSQRQGKDYGYTF
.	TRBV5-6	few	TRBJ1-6	TGTGCCAGCAGCTTGCAGGGGAAGTCACCCCTCCACTTT	CASSLQGKSPLHF
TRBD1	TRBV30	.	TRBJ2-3	TGTGCCTGGAGTCGCGAGGGACAGGGGGCGGTGGATACGCAGTATTTT	CAWSREGQGAVDTQYF
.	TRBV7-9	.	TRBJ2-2	TGTGCCAGCAGCTCACTGGCCAGGGCGAACACCGGGGAGCTGTTTTTT	CASSSLARANTGELFF
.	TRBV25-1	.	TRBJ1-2	TGTGCCAGCAGTGCCCCGGGGGTGCATGGCTACACCTTC	CASSAPGVHGYTF
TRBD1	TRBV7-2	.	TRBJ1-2	TGTGCCAGCAGCTTAACAGGGGGCGCGAACTATGGCTACACCTTC	CASSLTGGANYGYTF
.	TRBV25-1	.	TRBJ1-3	TGTGCCAGCAGTGTAACAGGGAGCTCTGGAAACACCATATATTTT	CASSVTGSSGNTIYF
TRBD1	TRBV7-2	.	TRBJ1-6	TGTGCCAGCAGCTTATCTCCCGACAGGGCCTCACCCCTCCACTTT	CASSLSPDRASPLHF
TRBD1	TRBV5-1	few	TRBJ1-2	TGCGCCAGCAGCTTGGAACCAGGGACAGGGGTCTATGGCTACACCTTC	CASSLEPGTGVYGYTF
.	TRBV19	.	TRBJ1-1	TGTGCCAGTAGTTGGGCGGACGGGGGACCGAACACTGAAGCTTTCTTT	CASSWADGGPNTEAFF
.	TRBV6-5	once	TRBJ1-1	TGTGCCAGCAGTTACTCCGCGGGGCAGGGAGGAGCTTTCTTT	CASSYSAGQGGAFF
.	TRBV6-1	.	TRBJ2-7	TGTGCCAGCAGTTCACAAAGTCGAGGAGAGCAGTACTTC	CASSSQSRGEQYF
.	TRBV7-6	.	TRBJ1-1	TGTGCCAGCAGCATACAGCAAAACACTGAAGCTTTCTTT	CASSIQQNTEAFF
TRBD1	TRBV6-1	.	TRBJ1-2	TGTGCCAGCAATATAGGACAGGGGGCAAAAGGCTACACCTTC	CASNIGQGAKGYTF
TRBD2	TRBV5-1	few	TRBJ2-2	TGCGCCAGCAGCTTTCTAGCGGGGGGAACCGGGGAGCTGTTTTTT	CASSFLAGGTGELFF
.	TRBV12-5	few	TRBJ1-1	TGTGCTAGTGGGCCAAGGGGGTTTGGGGTAAACACTGAAGCTTTCTTT	CASGPRGFGVNTEAFF
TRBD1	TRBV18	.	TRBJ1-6	TGTGCCAGCACAGGGGGACGGTTCACGGCCCTCCACTTT	CASTGGRFTALHF
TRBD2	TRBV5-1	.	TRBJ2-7	TGCGCCAGCAGCGCCGGGTCAGGCGGGACTAGACGTTACGAGCAGTACTTC	CASSAGSGGTRRYEQYF
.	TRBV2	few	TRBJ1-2	TGTGCCAGCAGTGAAGCGCGTAGCACAGGGAGAGATCTCATTTTC	CASSEARSTGRDLIF
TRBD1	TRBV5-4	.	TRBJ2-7	TGTGCCAGCAGCCCGCCACCAAGGGGGCCTTCCGCCTACGAGCAGTACTTC	CASSPPPRGPSAYEQYF
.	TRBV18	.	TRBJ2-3	TGTGCCAGCTCACCAGGCCAGGGCCGCACAGATACGCAGTATTTT	CASSPGQGRTDTQYF
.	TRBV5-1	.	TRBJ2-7	TGCGCCAGCAGCTTGTCTCACGAGCAGTACTTC	CASSLSHEQYF
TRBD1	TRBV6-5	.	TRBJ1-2	TGTGCCAGCAGTTACGGTGTAGGACAGGGTTATGGCTACACCTTC	CASSYGVGQGYGYTF
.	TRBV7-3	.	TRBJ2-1	TGTGCCAGCAGCCCCGGGGATGAGCAGTTCTTC	CASSPGDEQFF
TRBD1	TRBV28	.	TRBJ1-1	TGTGCCAGCAGTCCCCAGGACAGGTTTGGAACTTTCTTT	CASSPQDRFGTFF
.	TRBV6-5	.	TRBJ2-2	TGTGCCAGCTTCCCGAGCTTCGTCGGGGAGCTGTTTTTT	CASFPSFVGELFF
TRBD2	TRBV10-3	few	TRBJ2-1	TGTGCCATTCGGGCTAGCGGGGAGAGATACAATGAGCAGTTCTTC	CAIRASGERYNEQFF
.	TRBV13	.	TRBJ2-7	TGTGCCAGCAGCTTGGGGCGGGGACAGTACGAGCAGTACTTC	CASSLGRGQYEQYF
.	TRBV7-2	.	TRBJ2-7	TGTGCCAGCAGCCTTAATCGCAGGGGCGAGCAGTACTTC	CASSLNRRGEQYF
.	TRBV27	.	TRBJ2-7	TGTGCCAGCAGTTTATCAGGCTCCAGGCCCTACGAGCAGTACTTC	CASSLSGSRPYEQYF
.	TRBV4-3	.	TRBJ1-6	TGCGCCAGCAGCCAAGATCCCCCGAGCTCCTATAATTCACCCCTCCACTTT	CASSQDPPSSYNSPLHF
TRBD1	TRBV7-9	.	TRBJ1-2	TGTTCCAGCAGCTTACAGGGGGAACCTCGTAACACCTTC	CSSSLQGEPRNTF
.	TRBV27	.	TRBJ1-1	TGTGCCAGCAGTCAGGCCTGGGGGGGAATGAACACTGAAGCTTTCTTT	CASSQAWGGMNTEAFF